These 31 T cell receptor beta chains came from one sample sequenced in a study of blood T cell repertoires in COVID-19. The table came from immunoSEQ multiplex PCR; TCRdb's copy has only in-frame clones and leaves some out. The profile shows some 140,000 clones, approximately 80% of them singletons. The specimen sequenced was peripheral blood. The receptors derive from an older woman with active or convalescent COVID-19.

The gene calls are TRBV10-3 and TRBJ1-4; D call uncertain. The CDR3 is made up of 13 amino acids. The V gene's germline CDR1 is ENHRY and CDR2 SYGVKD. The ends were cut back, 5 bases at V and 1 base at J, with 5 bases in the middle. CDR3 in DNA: TGTGCCATCAGTTTGAGAACTAATGAAAAACTGTTTTTT. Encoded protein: CAISLRTNEKLFF.

The CDR3 DNA follows: TGTGCCTGGACCTGGGGAGGGGCCGGGGAGCTGTTTTTT. Its protein product is CAWTWGGAGELFF. The J gene is TRBJ2-2, the V gene TRBV30; 7 bases map to TRBD2. The trim removed 4 bases at V and 6 bases at J, leaving 5 bases unmatched. This CDR3 is built from 13 residues. Germline V CDR1 and CDR2: GTSNPN, SVGIG (reference sequence).

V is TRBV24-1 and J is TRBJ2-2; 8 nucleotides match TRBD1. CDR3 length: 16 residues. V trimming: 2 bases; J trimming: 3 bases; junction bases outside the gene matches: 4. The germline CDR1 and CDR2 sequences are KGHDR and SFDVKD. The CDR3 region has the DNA TGTGCCACCAGTGATTCGGACAGGGTGGACACCGGGGAGCTGTTTTTT. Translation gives CATSDSDRVDTGELFF.

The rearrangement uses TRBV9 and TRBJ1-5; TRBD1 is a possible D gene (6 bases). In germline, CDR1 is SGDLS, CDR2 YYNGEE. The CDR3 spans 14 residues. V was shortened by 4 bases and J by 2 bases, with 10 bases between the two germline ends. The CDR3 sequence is CASSQGSGNQPQHF. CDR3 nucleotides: TGTGCCAGCAGCCAGGGGAGCGGCAATCAGCCCCAGCATTTT.

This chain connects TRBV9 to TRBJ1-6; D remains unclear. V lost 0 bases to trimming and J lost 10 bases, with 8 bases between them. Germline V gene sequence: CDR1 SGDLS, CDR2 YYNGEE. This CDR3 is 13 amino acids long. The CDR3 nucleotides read TGTGCCAGCAGCGTAGAGGAGGGCTCACCCCTCCACTTT. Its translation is CASSVEEGSPLHF.

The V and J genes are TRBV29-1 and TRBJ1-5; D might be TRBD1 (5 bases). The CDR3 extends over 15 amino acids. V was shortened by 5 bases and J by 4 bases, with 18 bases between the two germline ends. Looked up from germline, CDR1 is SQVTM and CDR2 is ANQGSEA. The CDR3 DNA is TGCAGCGTTCAGGGTGGGGGGATAGGAAATCAGCCCCAGCATTTT. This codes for CSVQGGGIGNQPQHF.

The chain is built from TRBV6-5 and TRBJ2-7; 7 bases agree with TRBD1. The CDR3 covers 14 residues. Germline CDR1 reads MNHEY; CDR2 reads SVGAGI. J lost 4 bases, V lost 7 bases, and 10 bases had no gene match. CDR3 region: CASTGQESGYEQYF. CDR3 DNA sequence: TGTGCCAGCACCGGACAGGAGTCAGGTTACGAGCAGTACTTC.

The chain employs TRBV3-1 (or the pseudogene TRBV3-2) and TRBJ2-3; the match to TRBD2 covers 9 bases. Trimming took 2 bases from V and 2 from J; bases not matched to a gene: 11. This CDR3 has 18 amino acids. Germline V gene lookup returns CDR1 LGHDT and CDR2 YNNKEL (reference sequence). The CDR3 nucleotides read TGTGCCAGCAGCCAAAGTGGAGCGGGAGGAATGGTCACAGATACGCAGTATTTT. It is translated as CASSQSGAGGMVTDTQYF.

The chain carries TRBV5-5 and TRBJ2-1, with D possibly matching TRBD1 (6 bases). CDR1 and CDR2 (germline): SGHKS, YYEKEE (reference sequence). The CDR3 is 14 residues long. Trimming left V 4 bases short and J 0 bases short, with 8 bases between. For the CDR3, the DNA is TGTGCCAGCAGCAGGGACACCTCCTACAATGAGCAGTTCTTC. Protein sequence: CASSRDTSYNEQFF.

CDR3 region: CASSPGLGFRREQFF. Written as DNA, the CDR3 is TGCGCCAGCAGCCCGGGACTAGGATTCAGGCGTGAGCAGTTCTTC. The chain couples TRBV5-1 to TRBJ2-1; 8 bases fit TRBD2. Losses at the gene ends were 4 bases for V and 9 bases for J; bases not matched to a gene: 12. CDR3 length: 15 amino acids. The V gene's germline CDR1 is SGHRS and CDR2 YFSETQ.

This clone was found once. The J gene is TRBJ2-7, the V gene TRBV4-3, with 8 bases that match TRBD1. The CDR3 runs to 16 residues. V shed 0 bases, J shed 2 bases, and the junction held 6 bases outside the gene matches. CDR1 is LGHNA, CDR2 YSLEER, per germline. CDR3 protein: CASSQDLRTGPYEQYF. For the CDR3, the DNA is TGCGCCAGCAGCCAAGATCTCCGGACAGGGCCCTACGAGCAGTACTTC.

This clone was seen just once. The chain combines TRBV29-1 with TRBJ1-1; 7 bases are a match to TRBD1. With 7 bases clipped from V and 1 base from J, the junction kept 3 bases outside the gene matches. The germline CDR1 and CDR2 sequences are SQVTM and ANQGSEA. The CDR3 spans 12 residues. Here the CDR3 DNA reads TGCAGCGGACACAGGGGGAACACTGAAGCTTTCTTT. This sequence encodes CSGHRGNTEAFF. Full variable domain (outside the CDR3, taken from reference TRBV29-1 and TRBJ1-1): SAVISQKPSRDICQRGTSLTIQCQVDSQVTMMFWYRQQPGQSLTLIATANQGSEATYESGFVIDKFPISRPNLTFSTLTVSNMSPEDSSIYLCSGHRGNTEAFFGQGTRLTVV.

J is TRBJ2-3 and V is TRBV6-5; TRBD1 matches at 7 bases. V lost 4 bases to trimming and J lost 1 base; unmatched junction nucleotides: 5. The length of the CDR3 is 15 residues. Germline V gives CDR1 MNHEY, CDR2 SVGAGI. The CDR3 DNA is TGTGCCAGCAGTTCCTTGACAGGGCGCACAGATACGCAGTATTTT. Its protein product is CASSSLTGRTDTQYF.

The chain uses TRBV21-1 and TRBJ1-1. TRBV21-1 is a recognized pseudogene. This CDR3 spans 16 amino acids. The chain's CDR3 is CASSKEGGRANTEAFF. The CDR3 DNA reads TGTGCCAGCAGCAAAGAGGGAGGCAGGGCGAACACTGAAGCTTTCTTT.

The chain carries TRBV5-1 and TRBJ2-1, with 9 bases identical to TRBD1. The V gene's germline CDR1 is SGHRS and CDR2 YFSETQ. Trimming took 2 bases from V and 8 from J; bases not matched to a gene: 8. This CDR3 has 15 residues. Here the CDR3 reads CASSLATGGLDEQFF. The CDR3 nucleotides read TGCGCCAGCAGCTTAGCGACAGGGGGTCTCGATGAGCAGTTCTTC. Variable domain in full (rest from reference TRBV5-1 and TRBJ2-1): KAGVTQTPRYLIKTRGQQVTLSCSPISGHRSVSWYQQTPGQGLQFLFEYFSETQRNKGNFPGRFSGRQFSNSRSEMNVSTLELGDSALYLCASSLATGGLDEQFFGPGTRLTVL.

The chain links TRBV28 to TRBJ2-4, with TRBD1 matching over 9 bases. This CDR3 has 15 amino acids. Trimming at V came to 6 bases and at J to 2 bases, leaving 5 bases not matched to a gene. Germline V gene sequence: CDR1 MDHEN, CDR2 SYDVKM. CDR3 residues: CASSTGGASKNIQYF. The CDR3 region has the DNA TGTGCCAGCAGCACAGGGGGCGCGTCCAAAAACATTCAGTACTTC.

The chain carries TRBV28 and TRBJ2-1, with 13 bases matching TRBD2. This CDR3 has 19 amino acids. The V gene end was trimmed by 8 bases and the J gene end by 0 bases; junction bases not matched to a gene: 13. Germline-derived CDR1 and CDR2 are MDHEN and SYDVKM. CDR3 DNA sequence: TGTGCCAGCCTTACCTTTCGACTAGCGGGGGGCCGCTCCTACAATGAGCAGTTCTTC. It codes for CASLTFRLAGGRSYNEQFF.

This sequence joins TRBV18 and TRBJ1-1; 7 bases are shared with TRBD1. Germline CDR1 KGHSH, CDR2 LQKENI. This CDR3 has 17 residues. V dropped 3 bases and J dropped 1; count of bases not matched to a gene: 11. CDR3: CASSPNVPGQSNTEAFF. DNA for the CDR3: TGTGCCAGCTCACCTAACGTTCCGGGACAGTCGAACACTGAAGCTTTCTTT.

The CDR3 region is CASSLYGSRGETQYF. CDR3 bases: TGCGCCAGCAGCTTATACGGGAGTCGGGGAGAGACCCAGTACTTC. This chain joins TRBV5-1 and TRBJ2-5; TRBD2 might be the D (6 bases). The CDR3 spans 15 residues. Germline CDR1 SGHRS, CDR2 YFSETQ. V lost 2 bases and J 4 bases, leaving 15 bases between the germline ends.

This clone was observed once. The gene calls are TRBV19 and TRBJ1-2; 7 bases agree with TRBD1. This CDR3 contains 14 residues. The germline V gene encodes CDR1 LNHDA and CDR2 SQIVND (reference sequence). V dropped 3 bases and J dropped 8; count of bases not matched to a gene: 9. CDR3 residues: CASSILDRDGGYTF. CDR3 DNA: TGTGCCAGTAGTATCCTTGACAGGGATGGAGGCTACACCTTC.

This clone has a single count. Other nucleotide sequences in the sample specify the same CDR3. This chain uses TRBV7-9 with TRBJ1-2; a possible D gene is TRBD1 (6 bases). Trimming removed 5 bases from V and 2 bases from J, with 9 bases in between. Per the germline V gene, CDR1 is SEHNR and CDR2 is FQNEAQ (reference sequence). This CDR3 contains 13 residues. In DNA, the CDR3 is TGTGCCAGCAGCCGAACAGGGAACTATGGCTACACCTTC. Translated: CASSRTGNYGYTF.

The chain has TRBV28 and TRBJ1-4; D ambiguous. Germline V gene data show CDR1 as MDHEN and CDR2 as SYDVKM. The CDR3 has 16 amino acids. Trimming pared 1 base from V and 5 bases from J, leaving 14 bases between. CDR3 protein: CASSLSRSSTNEKLFF. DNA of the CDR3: TGTGCCAGCAGTTTATCGCGGTCCAGTACAAATGAAAAACTGTTTTTT.

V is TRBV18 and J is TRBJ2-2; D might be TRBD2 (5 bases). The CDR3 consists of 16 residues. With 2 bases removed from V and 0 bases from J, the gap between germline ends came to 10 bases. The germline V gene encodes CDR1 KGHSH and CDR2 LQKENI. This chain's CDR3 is CASSPASGANTGELFF. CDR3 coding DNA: TGTGCCAGCTCACCAGCCAGCGGAGCGAACACCGGGGAGCTGTTTTTT.

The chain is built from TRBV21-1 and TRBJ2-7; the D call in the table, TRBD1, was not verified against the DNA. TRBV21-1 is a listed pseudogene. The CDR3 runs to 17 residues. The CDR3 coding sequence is TGTGCCAGCAGCATGACCCCAAGTACAGGTAGGGTCAACGAGCAGTACGTC. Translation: CASSMTPSTGRVNEQYV.

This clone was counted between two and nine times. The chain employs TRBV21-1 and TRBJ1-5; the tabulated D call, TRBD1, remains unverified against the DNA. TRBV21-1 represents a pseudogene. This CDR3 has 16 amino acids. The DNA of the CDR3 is TGTGCCAGCAGCAAAGATCGGACAGATCGCAATCAGCCCCAGCATTTT. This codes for CASSKDRTDRNQPQHF.

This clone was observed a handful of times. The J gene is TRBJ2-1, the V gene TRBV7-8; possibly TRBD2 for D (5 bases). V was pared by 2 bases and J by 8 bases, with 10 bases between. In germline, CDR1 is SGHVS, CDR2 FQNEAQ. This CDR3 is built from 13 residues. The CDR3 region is CASSLSLVYEQFF. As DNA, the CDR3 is TGTGCCAGCAGCTTATCACTAGTCTATGAGCAGTTCTTC.

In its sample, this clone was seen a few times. For the CDR3, the DNA is TGTGCCAGCAGCTTTTCAATAGCTGAAGCTTTCTTT. It encodes CASSFSIAEAFF. V usage is TRBV7-9 and J usage is TRBJ1-1; D is unresolved. Germline-derived CDR1 and CDR2 are SEHNR and FQNEAQ (reference sequence). The CDR3 totals 12 residues. Trimming pared 3 bases from V and 6 bases from J, leaving 8 bases between.

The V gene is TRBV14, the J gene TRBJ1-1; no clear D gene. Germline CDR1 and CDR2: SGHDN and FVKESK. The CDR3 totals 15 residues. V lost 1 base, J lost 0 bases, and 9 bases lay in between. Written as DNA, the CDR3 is TGTGCCAGCAGCCAAGTCCGGGTGATGAACACTGAAGCTTTCTTT. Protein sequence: CASSQVRVMNTEAFF.

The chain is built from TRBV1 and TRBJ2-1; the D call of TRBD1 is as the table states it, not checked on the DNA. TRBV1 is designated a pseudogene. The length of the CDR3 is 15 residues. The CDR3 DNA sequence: TGCACCAGCAGCCCGGACAGGGGGCAGGTCGATGAGCAGTTCTTC. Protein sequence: CTSSPDRGQVDEQFF.

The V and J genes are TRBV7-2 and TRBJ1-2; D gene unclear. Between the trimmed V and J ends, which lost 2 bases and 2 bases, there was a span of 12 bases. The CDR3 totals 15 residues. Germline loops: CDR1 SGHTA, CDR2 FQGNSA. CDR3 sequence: CASSLLGGGNYGYTF. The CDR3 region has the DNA TGTGCCAGCAGCTTATTAGGTGGAGGGAACTATGGCTACACCTTC.

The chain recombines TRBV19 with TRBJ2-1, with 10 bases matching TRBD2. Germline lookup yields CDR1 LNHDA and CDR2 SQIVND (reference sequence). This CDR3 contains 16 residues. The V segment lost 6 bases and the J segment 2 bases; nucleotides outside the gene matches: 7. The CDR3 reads CASRRTSGSPYNEQFF. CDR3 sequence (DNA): TGTGCCAGTAGACGGACTAGCGGATCACCCTACAATGAGCAGTTCTTC.